Following are 9 T cell receptor beta chains from one sample sequenced in a study of T cells in Graves' hyperthyroidism and ophthalmopathy. Amplification yielded TCR beta CDR3 regions, with RNA transcripts as the source. The HTBI set primed first-round TCR CDR3 RT-PCR. Each CDR3 protein gets one entry after TCRdb re-called the multiplex PCR reads with MiXCR. In the table there are approximately 370,000 distinct CDR3 sequences, 17% of which are singletons. Sequenced: blood. The receptor set was obtained from a woman aged 25 to 39 with Graves' hyperthyroidism that later progressed to Graves' ophthalmopathy.

This clonotype was picked up many times. This chain uses TRBV5-1 with TRBJ2-1; maybe TRBD2 (5 bases). Germline CDR1 reads SGHRS; CDR2 reads YFSETQ. This CDR3 contains 15 residues. The ends were cut back, 0 bases at V and 5 bases at J, with 12 bases in the middle. CDR3 nucleotides: TGCGCCAGCAGCTTGGTCAGTAGCGCCGACAATGAGCAGTTCTTC. As protein: CASSLVSSADNEQFF. Full variable domain (missing parts from reference TRBV5-1 and TRBJ2-1): KAGVTQTPRYLIKTRGQQVTLSCSPISGHRSVSWYQQTPGQGLQFLFEYFSETQRNKGNFPGRFSGRQFSNSRSEMNVSTLELGDSALYLCASSLVSSADNEQFFGPGTRLTVL.

J is TRBJ2-7 and V is TRBV20-1; a possible D gene is TRBD1 (5 bases). The length of the CDR3 is 13 residues. V lost 3 bases to trimming and J lost 3 bases, with 12 bases between them. Germline CDR1 is DFQATT and CDR2 is SNEGSKA (reference sequence). This CDR3 reads CSARNPRVYEQYF. The DNA of the CDR3 is TGCAGTGCTAGGAACCCCAGGGTCTACGAGCAGTACTTC.

This sequence joins TRBV12-3 or TRBV12-4 and TRBJ1-5, with D maybe TRBD1 (6 bases). Trimming removed 3 bases from V and 7 bases from J, with 13 bases in between. This CDR3 spans 14 amino acids. CDR3 sequence: CASSFRGHDQPQHF. The CDR3 DNA is TGTGCCAGCAGTTTCCGGGGACATGACCAGCCCCAGCATTTT.

The chain joins TRBV24-1 to TRBJ2-1; 11 bases map to TRBD2. The length of the CDR3 is 16 residues. Germline CDR1 is KGHDR and CDR2 is SFDVKD. The V gene end was trimmed by 7 bases and the J gene end by 9 bases; junction bases not matched to a gene: 13. The CDR3 reads CATSSVAGGKYREQFF. CDR3 sequence (DNA): TGTGCCACCAGCAGTGTAGCGGGGGGGAAATACCGTGAGCAGTTCTTC.

Of note for this clonotype: Just one base apart from a much larger clone, this may be a read error. CDR3 loop: CDSGGPGTRGQPQHF. CDR3 nucleotide sequence: TGTGACAGCGGAGGCCCCGGGACAAGAGGTCAGCCCCAGCATTTT. The chain joins TRBV28 to TRBJ1-5; TRBD1 might be the D (6 bases). The CDR3 extends over 15 amino acids. Germline CDR1 and CDR2: MDHEN and SYDVKM. Variable domain in full (rest from reference TRBV28 and TRBJ1-5): DVKVTQSSRYLVKRTGEKVFLECVQDMDHENMFWYRQDPGLGLRLIYFSYDVKMKEKGDIPEGYSVSREKKERFSLILESASTNQTSMYLCDSGGPGTRGQPQHFGDGTRLSIL.

The chain couples TRBV5-6 to TRBJ2-7; 8 nucleotides agree with TRBD1. Germline loops: CDR1 SGHDT, CDR2 YYEEEE. Trimming removed 3 bases from V and 4 bases from J; junction bases left unmatched: 9. The CDR3 runs to 15 residues. The CDR3 sequence is CASSSADRARYEQYF. CDR3 bases: TGTGCCAGCAGCTCGGCGGACAGGGCGCGGTACGAGCAGTACTTC. The full variable domain, rest sourced from reference TRBV5-6 and TRBJ2-7, is DAGVTQSPTHLIKTRGQQVTLRCSPKSGHDTVSWYQQALGQGPQFIFQYYEEEERQRGNFPDRFSGHQFPNYSSELNVNALLLGDSALYLCASSSADRARYEQYFGPGTRLTVT.

In this sample, this clonotype turned up many times. This chain joins TRBV20-1 and TRBJ2-1; tentatively, D is TRBD2 (5 bases). Germline CDR1 is DFQATT and CDR2 is SNEGSKA (reference sequence). Trimming cost V 0 bases and J 10 bases, with 16 bases left between them. The CDR3 is 14 amino acids. For the CDR3, the DNA is TGCAGTGCTAGAGATCGAAGGACTTCGAACGAGCAGTTCTTC. Translation gives CSARDRRTSNEQFF.

This clonotype occurred many times. The chain joins TRBV11-2 to TRBJ2-1; TRBD1 is a possible D gene (6 bases). V was pared by 3 bases and J by 9 bases, with 15 bases between. The CDR3 sequence is 14 residues long. CDR1 is SGHAT and CDR2 is FQNNGV in the germline V gene. CDR3 coding DNA: TGTGCCAGCAGCTTTGATTGGGGGCCTAGTGAGCAGTTCTTC. It encodes CASSFDWGPSEQFF. Full variable domain (remainder filled in from reference TRBV11-2 and TRBJ2-1): EAGVAQSPRYKIIEKRQSVAFWCNPISGHATLYWYQQILGQGPKLLIQFQNNGVVDDSQLPKDRFSAERLKGVDSTLKIQPAKLEDSAVYLCASSFDWGPSEQFFGPGTRLTVL.

This clonotype has a count of ten or more. In DNA form, the CDR3 reads TGTGCCAGCAGCTTGTCGGGACAGGGATCGAGCGAGCAGTACTTC. Encoded protein: CASSLSGQGSSEQYF. The chain recombines TRBV11-3 with TRBJ2-7; 9 bases align to TRBD1. The germline CDR1 and CDR2 sequences are SGHNT and YENEEA. Trimming removed 3 bases from V and 6 bases from J; junction bases left unmatched: 9. The CDR3 consists of 15 residues.